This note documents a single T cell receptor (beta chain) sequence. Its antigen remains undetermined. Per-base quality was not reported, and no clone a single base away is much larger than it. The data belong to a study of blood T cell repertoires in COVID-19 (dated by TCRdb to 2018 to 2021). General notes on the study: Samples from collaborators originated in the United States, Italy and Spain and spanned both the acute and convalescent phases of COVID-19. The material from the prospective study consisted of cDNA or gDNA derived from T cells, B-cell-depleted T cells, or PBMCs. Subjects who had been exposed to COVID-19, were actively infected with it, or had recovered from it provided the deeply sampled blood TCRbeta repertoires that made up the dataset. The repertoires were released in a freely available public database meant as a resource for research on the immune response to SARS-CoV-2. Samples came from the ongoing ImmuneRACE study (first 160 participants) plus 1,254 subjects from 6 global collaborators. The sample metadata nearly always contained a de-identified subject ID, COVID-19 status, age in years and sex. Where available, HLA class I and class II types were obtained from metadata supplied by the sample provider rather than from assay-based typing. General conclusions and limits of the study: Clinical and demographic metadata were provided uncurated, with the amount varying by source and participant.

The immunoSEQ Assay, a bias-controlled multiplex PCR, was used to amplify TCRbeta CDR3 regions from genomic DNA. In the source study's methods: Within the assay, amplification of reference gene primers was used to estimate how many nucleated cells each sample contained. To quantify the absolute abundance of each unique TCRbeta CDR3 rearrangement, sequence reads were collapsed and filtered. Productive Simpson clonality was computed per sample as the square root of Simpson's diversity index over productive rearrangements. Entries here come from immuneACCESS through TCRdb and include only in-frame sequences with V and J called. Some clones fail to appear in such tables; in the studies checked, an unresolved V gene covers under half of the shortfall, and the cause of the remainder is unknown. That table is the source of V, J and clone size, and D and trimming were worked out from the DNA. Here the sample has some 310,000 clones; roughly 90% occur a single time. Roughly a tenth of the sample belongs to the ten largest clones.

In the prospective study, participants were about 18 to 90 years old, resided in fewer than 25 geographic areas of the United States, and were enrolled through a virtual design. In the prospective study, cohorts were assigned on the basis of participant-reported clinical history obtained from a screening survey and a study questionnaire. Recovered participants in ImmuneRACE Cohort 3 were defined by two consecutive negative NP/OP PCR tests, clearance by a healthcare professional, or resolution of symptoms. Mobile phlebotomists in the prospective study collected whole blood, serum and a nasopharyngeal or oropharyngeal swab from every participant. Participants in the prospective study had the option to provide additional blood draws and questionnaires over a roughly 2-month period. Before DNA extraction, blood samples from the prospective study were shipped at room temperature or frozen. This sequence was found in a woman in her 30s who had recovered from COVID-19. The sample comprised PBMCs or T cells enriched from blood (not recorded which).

The nucleotide sequence is TGTGCCAGCAGCTTGCCTCGGGGACTAGCGGCCACCGGGGAGCTGTTTTTT. Translated, this is CASSLPRGLAATGELFF. The chain uses TRBV5-4 and TRBJ2-2; 11 bases in between match TRBD2. The cysteine opens and the phenylalanine closes a CDR3 of 17 amino acids. Only the CDR3 DNA stays, 51 bases, in frame from base 1. CDR1 is given as SGHNT and CDR2 as YYREEE, both from the germline V gene (reference sequence). Trimmed from V: 1 base; trimmed from J: 4 bases; junction bases lacking a gene match: 6.